The 11 T cell receptor beta chains below were found in one sample sequenced in a study of regulatory T cells in long-lasting Graves disease. Library construction for TCR beta used iRepertoire HTBI primers and Arm-PCR of CDR3 regions. TCRdb itself ran the multiplex PCR reads through MiXCR, one entry per CDR3 protein. Among under 400,000 distinct CDR3 sequences listed, approximately 15% were seen once. The time point denotes: newly diagnosed GD, antithyroid drugs for less than 3 months. PBMC RNA served as the TCR library source. These data are also associated with another study on T cells in Graves' hyperthyroidism and ophthalmopathy.

The sample here was peripheral blood mononuclear cells (PBMCs), taken at new diagnosis, from a patient treated with antithyroid drugs. These receptors were taken from a man between 40 and 49 years old with Graves disease.

The V call is TRBV28, the J call TRBJ2-3, with TRBD2 as a possible D gene (5 bases). Trimming took 10 bases from V and 8 from J, leaving 19 bases between them. From germline, CDR1 is MDHEN and CDR2 SYDVKM. The CDR3 has 13 amino acids. Here the CDR3 reads CATVARTGSTQYF. The CDR3 nucleotides are TGTGCCACCGTAGCGAGGACCGGTAGTACGCAGTATTTT.

This chain uses TRBV29-1 with TRBJ2-2; no reliable D call. Between the trimmed V and J ends, which lost 4 bases and 6 bases, there was a span of 9 bases. The germline CDR1 and CDR2 sequences are SQVTM and ANQGSEA. CDR3 size: 12 residues. CDR3 in DNA: TGCAGCGTTGGCGTTTTTGCCGGGGAGCTGTTTTTT. Residues: CSVGVFAGELFF.

At least ten counts were recorded for this clonotype. V and J are TRBV2 and TRBJ2-3; 8 nucleotides agree with TRBD1. This CDR3 is built from 15 residues. Germline values: CDR1 SNHLY, CDR2 FYNNEI. V was clipped by 2 bases and J by 2 bases; unmatched bases: 3. CDR3 nucleotide sequence: TGTGCCAGCAGTGAACAGGGGGCCCACACAGATACGCAGTATTTT. Amino acid sequence: CASSEQGAHTDTQYF.

The table lists this clonotype with a few counts. The rearrangement joins TRBV19 to TRBJ1-5, with 7 bases identical to TRBD1. The junction had 11 bases not matched to a gene; V was cut back by 3 bases and J by 0 bases. The CDR3 runs 18 residues. CDR1 is LNHDA and CDR2 is SQIVND in the germline V gene (reference sequence). The CDR3 DNA reads as TGTGCCAGTAGTATCTCCGGGACAGCCTCCTATAGCAATCAGCCCCAGCATTTT. Translation gives CASSISGTASYSNQPQHF.

In its sample, this clonotype was seen a few times. This chain joins TRBV9 and TRBJ2-5; 7 bases are shared with TRBD2. Germline CDR1 reads SGDLS; CDR2 reads YYNGEE. Germline trimming cut 0 bases from V and 5 bases from J; bases unmatched to any gene: 4. The CDR3 loop spans 14 amino acids. The CDR3 bases are TGTGCCAGCAGCGTAGCTCCGGGAGGCGAGACCCAGTACTTC. Protein product: CASSVAPGGETQYF.

This clonotype was observed at least ten times. The chain links TRBV5-6 to TRBJ1-1, with 7 bases aligning to TRBD1. Germline V CDR1 and CDR2: SGHDT, YYEEEE. After removal of 4 bases from V and 4 bases from J, the junction contained 4 bases not matched to a gene. The CDR3 is 13 amino acids. Here the CDR3 DNA reads TGTGCCAGCAGCGGGACAGCCGGCACTGAAGCTTTCTTT. This translates into CASSGTAGTEAFF. Full variable domain (rest looked up from reference TRBV5-6 and TRBJ1-1): DAGVTQSPTHLIKTRGQQVTLRCSPKSGHDTVSWYQQALGQGPQFIFQYYEEEERQRGNFPDRFSGHQFPNYSSELNVNALLLGDSALYLCASSGTAGTEAFFGQGTRLTVV.

This clonotype was seen ten or more times. This chain joins TRBV15 and TRBJ1-1, with 10 bases identical to TRBD1. The germline CDR1 and CDR2 sequences are LNHNV and YYDKDF (reference sequence). The CDR3 loop spans 17 amino acids. The J segment lost 6 bases and the V segment lost 0 bases, leaving 10 bases of the junction unmatched. CDR3 sequence: CATSRDFRDRGFPEAFF. As DNA, the CDR3 is TGTGCCACCAGCAGAGATTTCCGGGACAGGGGATTTCCTGAAGCTTTCTTT.

This clonotype was seen ten or more times. The rearrangement uses TRBV6-1 and TRBJ1-5; 8 positions agree with TRBD1. The CDR3 totals 15 residues. Per the germline V gene, CDR1 is MNHNS and CDR2 is SASEGT. The ends lost 5 bases at V and 6 bases at J; junction bases unmatched: 9. DNA for the CDR3: TGTGCCAGCAGTAAGGACAGGGAATTTGGTCAGCCCCAGCATTTT. As protein: CASSKDREFGQPQHF.

There are many counts of this clonotype. The chain's CDR3 is CASSLSGAGTEAFF. The DNA of the CDR3 is TGTGCCAGCAGCTTATCGGGGGCCGGCACTGAAGCTTTCTTT. The J gene is TRBJ1-1, the V gene TRBV7-3; a possible D gene is TRBD1 (6 bases). V was pared by 2 bases and J by 4 bases, with 11 bases between. CDR3 length: 14 amino acids. Germline V CDR1 and CDR2: SGHTA, FQGTGA.

The chain is built from TRBV9 and TRBJ1-1; D call uncertain. The CDR3 has 15 amino acids. V lost 5 bases to trimming and J lost 0 bases, with 14 bases between them. Germline lookup yields CDR1 SGDLS and CDR2 YYNGEE. The CDR3 DNA reads as TGTGCCAGCAGTTTATTTCCGGGGTTGAACACTGAAGCTTTCTTT. Amino acid sequence: CASSLFPGLNTEAFF.

This chain uses TRBV20-1 with TRBJ2-5, with a weak D call TRBD2 (6 bases). Per germline, CDR1 DFQATT and CDR2 SNEGSKA (reference sequence). The CDR3 is 15 amino acids. The V gene lost 6 bases and the J gene lost 4 bases, with 21 bases spanning the gap. The DNA for the CDR3 is TGCAGTGCCCACGCCCAACTAGCCCACCGAGAGACCCAGTACTTC. Translated: CSAHAQLAHRETQYF.